This TCR beta chain was sequenced in a study of T-cell memory formation after mild COVID-19. In the study overall: TCR clusters showed largely donor specificity.

TCRdb re-called the 5' RACE reads through MiXCR, storing one row per CDR3 protein. The sample lists tens of thousands of distinct CDR3 sequences, about 27% occurring once. General study findings and limits: Pre-infection memory carried some responding clones, suggesting that cross-reactive memory joined.

A remark on this clonotype: The antigen is undetermined.

V gave up 4 bases and J gave up 4 bases, with 18 bases separating them. Looked up from germline, CDR1 is SGDLS and CDR2 is YYNGEE. The length of the CDR3 is 17 residues. This TCR derives from a man between 18 and 29 years old who had mild COVID-19 (a few samples of this study predate the infection). Cell type and time point are not known. This sequence joins TRBV9 and TRBJ1-6; no clear D gene. Sequenced input: PBMCs or a T cell subset sorted from them (not recorded which). The CDR3: CASSLQASSRYNSPLHF. The CDR3 DNA reads as TGTGCCAGCAGCCTGCAGGCCTCCTCCCGGTATAATTCACCCCTCCACTTT.